The source of this T cell receptor (beta chain) is a study of regulatory T cells in long-lasting Graves disease. Overall study context: Newly diagnosed Graves' patients took antithyroid drugs under 3 months.

Time point described: newly diagnosed GD, antithyroid drugs for less than 3 months. PBMC RNA served as the TCR library source. This clonotype was detected many times. Germline CDR1 and CDR2: SGHRS and YFSETQ. CDR3 length equals 12 residues. Trimming cost V 0 bases and J 5 bases, with 6 bases left between them. Arm-PCR of CDR3 regions and iRepertoire HTBI primers were the basis on which TCR beta libraries were built. Each CDR3 protein gets one entry after TCRdb re-called the multiplex PCR reads with MiXCR. The sample contains around 250,000 distinct CDR3 sequences, 20% to 25% of which appear only once. This TCR derives from a female donor with Graves disease. Sequencing was performed on peripheral blood mononuclear cells (PBMCs), taken at new diagnosis, from a patient treated with antithyroid drugs. The chain employs TRBV5-1 and TRBJ2-7; possible D gene TRBD1, 6 bases. The CDR3 protein is CASSLAGDEQYF. The CDR3 bases are TGCGCCAGCAGCTTGGCAGGGGACGAGCAGTACTTC.